The present T cell receptor beta chain was sequenced within a study of T cell changes during pregnancy in multiple sclerosis. The assay was immunoSEQ multiplex PCR, and TCRdb's table has in-frame clones only and misses some. This sample carries around 96,000 clones, 90% to 95% of them seen once, and the ten largest clones take 2.2%. The CDR3 is 15 amino acids. V shed 5 bases and J 3 bases; nucleotides not matched to a gene: 7. CDR1 is MDHEN and CDR2 is SYDVKM in the germline V gene. The receptor was isolated from a female donor with multiple sclerosis, enrolled in a pregnancy study. J is TRBJ2-7 and V is TRBV28; 10 nucleotides align to TRBD2. This sample comprised peripheral blood, obtained in the third trimester of pregnancy. The CDR3 loop reads CASSLPTSGNYEQYF. Here the CDR3 DNA reads TGTGCCAGCAGTCTACCAACTAGCGGGAACTACGAGCAGTACTTC.